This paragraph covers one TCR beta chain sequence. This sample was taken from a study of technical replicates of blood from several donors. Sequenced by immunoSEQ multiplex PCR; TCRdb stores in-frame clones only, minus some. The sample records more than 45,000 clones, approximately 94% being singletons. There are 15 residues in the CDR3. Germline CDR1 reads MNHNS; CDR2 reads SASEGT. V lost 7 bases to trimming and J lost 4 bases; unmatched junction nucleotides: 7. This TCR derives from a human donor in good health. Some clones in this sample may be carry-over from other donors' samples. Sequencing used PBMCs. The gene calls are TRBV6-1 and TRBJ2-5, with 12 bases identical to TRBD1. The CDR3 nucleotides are TGTGCCAGCAATAGAGGGACAGGGGGCTTAGAGACCCAGTACTTC. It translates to CASNRGTGGLETQYF.